This TCR beta chain stems from a study of cytomegalovirus exposure and HLA in healthy donors. Germline V gene sequence: CDR1 MGHDK, CDR2 SYGVNS. The V end lost 1 base, the J end lost 2 bases, and 6 bases lay between the germline ends. The CDR3 has 15 residues. PCR primers comprised 60 Vbeta and 13 Jbeta primers. Produced via immunoSEQ multiplex PCR; TCRdb's table is partial and in-frame only. Recorded here are around 140,000 clones; the top ten clones represent about 1.6%. V usage is TRBV25-1 and J usage is TRBJ1-6; D ambiguous. The TCR sequence derives from a woman aged 35 to 49 in good health and CMV-seronegative. The sequenced material came from PBMCs. This CDR3 reads CASSESRAYNSPLHF. The CDR3, as DNA: TGTGCCAGCAGTGAATCCCGGGCCTATAATTCACCCCTCCACTTT.